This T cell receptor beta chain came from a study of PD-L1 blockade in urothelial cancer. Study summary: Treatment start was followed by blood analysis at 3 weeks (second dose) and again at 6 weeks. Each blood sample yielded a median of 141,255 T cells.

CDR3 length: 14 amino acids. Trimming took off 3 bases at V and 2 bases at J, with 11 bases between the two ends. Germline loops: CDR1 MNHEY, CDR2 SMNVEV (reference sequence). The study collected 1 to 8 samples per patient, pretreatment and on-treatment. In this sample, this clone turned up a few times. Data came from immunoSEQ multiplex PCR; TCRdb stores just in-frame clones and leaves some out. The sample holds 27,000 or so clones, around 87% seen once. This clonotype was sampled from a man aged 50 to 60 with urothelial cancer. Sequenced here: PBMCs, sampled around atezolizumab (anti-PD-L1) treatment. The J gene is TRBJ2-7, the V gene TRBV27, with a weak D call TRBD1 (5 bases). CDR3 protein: CASSFGDRTYEQYF. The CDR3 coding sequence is TGTGCCAGCAGTTTTGGAGACAGAACCTACGAGCAGTACTTC.